This entry is about one T cell receptor (beta chain). This record belongs to a study of blood T cell repertoires in COVID-19. The overall study: T cells, B-cell-depleted T cells, or PBMCs supplied cDNA or gDNA.

The CDR3 covers 16 residues. J was trimmed by 2 bases and V by 4 bases; bases with no gene match: 7. Per germline, CDR1 KGHDR and CDR2 SFDVKD. In the original processing: It was from reference gene primer amplification that nucleated cell counts were estimated. Profiled with immunoSEQ multiplex PCR; TCRdb holds only in-frame clones, not every one. V, J and clone size reflect that table, while D and trimming were determined from the DNA. The sample lists 40,000 to 50,000 clones; approximately 85% were seen once. The specimen sequenced was peripheral blood. This TCR was recovered from a woman between 55 and 75 years old with acute or convalescent COVID-19. The V and J genes are TRBV24-1 and TRBJ1-5; the match to TRBD1 covers 7 bases. CDR3 in amino acids: CATSDPATGRNQPQHF. CDR3 DNA sequence: TGTGCCACCAGTGACCCCGCGACAGGGCGCAATCAGCCCCAGCATTTT.